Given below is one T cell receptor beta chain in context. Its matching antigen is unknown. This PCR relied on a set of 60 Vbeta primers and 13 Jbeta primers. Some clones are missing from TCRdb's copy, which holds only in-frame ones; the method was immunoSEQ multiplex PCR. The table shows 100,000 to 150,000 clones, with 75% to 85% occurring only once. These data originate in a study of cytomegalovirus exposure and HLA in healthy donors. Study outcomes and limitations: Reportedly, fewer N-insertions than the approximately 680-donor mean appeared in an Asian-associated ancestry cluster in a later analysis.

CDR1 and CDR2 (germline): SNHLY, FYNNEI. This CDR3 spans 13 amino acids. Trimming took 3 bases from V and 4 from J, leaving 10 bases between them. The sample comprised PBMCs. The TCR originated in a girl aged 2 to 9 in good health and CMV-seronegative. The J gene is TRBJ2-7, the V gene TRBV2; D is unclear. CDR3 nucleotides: TGTGCCAGCAGTGACGTACAGAAATACGAGCAGTACTTC. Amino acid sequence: CASSDVQKYEQYF.